Included here is one T cell receptor beta chain sequence, with context. V gave up 2 bases and J gave up 1 base, with 11 bases separating them. This CDR3 region has 16 residues. The germline V gene encodes CDR1 LGHDT and CDR2 YNNKEL (reference sequence). This entry comes from a study of identical twins. The authors used template switching to add a universal primer site and gave cDNA unique molecular identifiers. MiXCR, applied by TCRdb to the 5' RACE reads, yields one record per CDR3 protein. Of 350,000 to 450,000 distinct CDR3 sequences in the sample, about a fifth were seen once. This clonotype was sampled from a man in his forties or fifties in good health. Source material: naive T cells sorted from blood. This sequence joins TRBV3-1 and TRBJ2-2; no definite D call. The CDR3 spells CASSQTLRGNTGELFF. The CDR3 DNA follows: TGTGCCAGCAGCCAAACTCTGCGCGGGAACACCGGGGAGCTGTTTTTT. Variable domain in full (rest from reference TRBV3-1 and TRBJ2-2): DTAVSQTPKYLVTQMGNDKSIKCEQNLGHDTMYWYKQDSKKFLKIMFSYNNKELIINETVPNRFSPKSPDKAHLNLHINSLELGDSAVYFCASSQTLRGNTGELFFGEGSRLTVL.